This TCR beta chain stems from a study of vaccination and CD4 T cells after COVID-19. This clonotype appeared a single time. The antigen remains unidentified. Treatment in this sample: approximately nine-day PBMC culture with coronavirus spike peptide pools or control peptides (ViraFEST assay). CD4+ T cells that had been cultured provided DNA sequenced with the Oncomine TCR Beta short-read assay. A single record per CDR3 protein comes from TCRdb applying MiXCR to the PCR reads. The data contain about 15,000 distinct CDR3 sequences, about 55% of them singletons. This TCR derives from a human donor who had recovered from COVID-19. The sample comprised CD4+ T cells from blood, cultured in vitro.

The CDR3 loop is CASSLALAVVAQYF. In DNA form, the CDR3 reads TGTGCCAGCAGCTTGGCGCTAGCGGTCGTGGCCCAGTACTTC. The chain combines TRBV5-8 with TRBJ2-5; 7 bases are shared with TRBD2. V lost 0 bases and J lost 9; bases outside the gene matches: 8. CDR3 size: 14 residues. Germline lookup yields CDR1 SGHTS and CDR2 YDEGEE. Full variable domain (remainder filled in from reference TRBV5-8 and TRBJ2-5): EAGVTQSPTHLIKTRGQQATLRCSPISGHTSVYWYQQALGLGLQFLLWYDEGEERNRGNFPPRFSGRQFPNYSSELNVNALELEDSALYLCASSLALAVVAQYFGPGTRLLVL.